These T cell receptor beta chains were read from a single sample in a study of T cell responses to AZD1222 COVID-19 vaccine. The method was immunoSEQ multiplex PCR; TCRdb's version includes in-frame clones alone and lacks a portion of them. The sample lists 80,000 to 90,000 clones; around 90% were seen once. The sequenced sample was peripheral blood, obtained on day 0 of AZD1222 vaccination. The receptors were sampled from an adult in good health. CDR3s include the opening cysteine and the closing phenylalanine or tryptophan. A D gene is named only where the DNA matches it firmly. Rows give clone size only sometimes, using once, few, many, or a class for an expanded clone.

v_call: TRBV28; d_call: TRBD1; clone_size: few; j_call: TRBJ1-1; cdr3_nt: TGTGCCAGCAGTTGGGCCGGACAGGGGATGGGGAACACTGAAGCTTTCTTT; cdr3_aa: CASSWAGQGMGNTEAFF
v_call: TRBV5-6; d_call: .; clone_size: .; j_call: TRBJ1-4; cdr3_nt: TGTGCCAGCAGCTTGGAGGGAGGGGAAAAACTGTTTTTT; cdr3_aa: CASSLEGGEKLFF
v_call: TRBV27; d_call: TRBD1; clone_size: .; j_call: TRBJ1-1; cdr3_nt: TGTGCCAGCAGTTTTGGGACAGGGGGGAAAGCTTTCTTT; cdr3_aa: CASSFGTGGKAFF
v_call: TRBV15; d_call: TRBD2; clone_size: .; j_call: TRBJ2-5; cdr3_nt: TGTGCCACCAGCAGAGTACTCACACTAGCGGGAGGGCCTAGTCAAGAGACCCAGTACTTC; cdr3_aa: CATSRVLTLAGGPSQETQYF
v_call: TRBV5-5; d_call: .; clone_size: .; j_call: TRBJ2-5; cdr3_nt: TGTGCCAGCAGCTTGGCAGCAGGCAGGGTCTGGGAGACCCAGTACTTC; cdr3_aa: CASSLAAGRVWETQYF
v_call: TRBV6-4; d_call: .; clone_size: .; j_call: TRBJ1-5; cdr3_nt: TGTGCCAGCAGTGAAGGTCCCGAGAGGCCCCAGCATTTT; cdr3_aa: CASSEGPERPQHF
v_call: TRBV5-1; d_call: .; clone_size: .; j_call: TRBJ2-2; cdr3_nt: TGCGCCAGCAACCAACCCCCAGCGACCGGGGAGCTGTTTTTT; cdr3_aa: CASNQPPATGELFF
v_call: TRBV27; d_call: .; clone_size: .; j_call: TRBJ1-1; cdr3_nt: TGTGCCAGCAGTTTATTTGGGGGGAGCCCCGGAGCCGACACTGAAGCTTTCTTT; cdr3_aa: CASSLFGGSPGADTEAFF
v_call: TRBV6-6; d_call: .; clone_size: .; j_call: TRBJ2-2; cdr3_nt: TGTGCCAGCAGGTTGAAGGCGAACACCGGGGAGCTGTTTTTT; cdr3_aa: CASRLKANTGELFF
v_call: TRBV18; d_call: TRBD2; clone_size: .; j_call: TRBJ2-4; cdr3_nt: TGTGCCAGCTCACCTCCGGGACTAGCGGAAAACATTCAGTACTTC; cdr3_aa: CASSPPGLAENIQYF
v_call: TRBV11-3; d_call: .; clone_size: .; j_call: TRBJ1-3; cdr3_nt: TGTGCCAGCAGCTTAACCGGGACACAAAGTGGAAACACCATATATTTT; cdr3_aa: CASSLTGTQSGNTIYF
v_call: TRBV3-1/TRBV3-2; d_call: .; clone_size: .; j_call: TRBJ2-4; cdr3_nt: TGTGCCAGCAGCCCCCTGGGACGGACACAGTACTTC; cdr3_aa: CASSPLGRTQYF
v_call: TRBV5-1; d_call: .; clone_size: .; j_call: TRBJ2-6; cdr3_nt: TGCGCCAGCAGCTCCCACAGAGCTAGCTCTGGGGCCAACGTCCTGACTTTC; cdr3_aa: CASSSHRASSGANVLTF
v_call: TRBV30; d_call: TRBD1; clone_size: .; j_call: TRBJ1-4; cdr3_nt: TGTGCCTGGGAGGGACAGGGGGTACCTAATGAAAAACTGTTTTTT; cdr3_aa: CAWEGQGVPNEKLFF
v_call: TRBV5-1; d_call: .; clone_size: .; j_call: TRBJ1-1; cdr3_nt: TGCGCCAGCGCATTACACATGAACACTGAAGCTTTCTTT; cdr3_aa: CASALHMNTEAFF
v_call: TRBV5-1; d_call: .; clone_size: .; j_call: TRBJ1-4; cdr3_nt: TGCGCCAGCAGAGATTTAGGGTCGACTAATGAAAAACTGTTTTTT; cdr3_aa: CASRDLGSTNEKLFF
v_call: TRBV6-5; d_call: .; clone_size: .; j_call: TRBJ2-1; cdr3_nt: TGTGCCAGCAGTTACCGACCCTATCATGAGCAGTTCTTC; cdr3_aa: CASSYRPYHEQFF
v_call: TRBV6-5; d_call: TRBD1; clone_size: .; j_call: TRBJ1-4; cdr3_nt: TGTGCCAGCAGTAGCGGGACAGCTAATGAAAAACTGTTTTTT; cdr3_aa: CASSSGTANEKLFF
v_call: TRBV5-1; d_call: TRBD1; clone_size: .; j_call: TRBJ2-3; cdr3_nt: TGCGCCAGCAGCCCCGGACAGGGGGCAGATACGCAGTATTTT; cdr3_aa: CASSPGQGADTQYF
v_call: TRBV29-1; d_call: TRBD1; clone_size: .; j_call: TRBJ1-1; cdr3_nt: TGCAGCGCTCGGGACAGTGTGGGGTCGGGAGCTTTCTTT; cdr3_aa: CSARDSVGSGAFF
v_call: TRBV3-1/TRBV3-2; d_call: TRBD2; clone_size: .; j_call: TRBJ2-4; cdr3_nt: TGTGCCAGCAGCCAAGGGCGGGGGTCGGGTGAGGGTTCCAAAAACATTCAGTACTTC; cdr3_aa: CASSQGRGSGEGSKNIQYF
v_call: TRBV7-9; d_call: .; clone_size: .; j_call: TRBJ1-2; cdr3_nt: TGTGCCAGCAGCGCAGACGGGGCTAACTATGGCTACACCTTC; cdr3_aa: CASSADGANYGYTF
v_call: TRBV4-1; d_call: .; clone_size: once; j_call: TRBJ1-2; cdr3_nt: TGCGCCAGCAGCCAAGCAGGGGCGAACCCTCTTGGCTATGGCTACACCTTC; cdr3_aa: CASSQAGANPLGYGYTF
v_call: TRBV10-1; d_call: .; clone_size: .; j_call: TRBJ2-1; cdr3_nt: TGCGCCAGCAGCCAGGGCTATGAGCAGTTCTTC; cdr3_aa: CASSQGYEQFF
v_call: TRBV7-8; d_call: .; clone_size: few; j_call: TRBJ1-5; cdr3_nt: TGTGCCAGCAGGGCCGGGGCCGACGGGAATCAGCCCCAGCATTTT; cdr3_aa: CASRAGADGNQPQHF
v_call: TRBV7-8; d_call: .; clone_size: once; j_call: TRBJ2-7; cdr3_nt: TGTGCCAGCAGCTCGACAGGATACTACGAGCAGTACTTC; cdr3_aa: CASSSTGYYEQYF
v_call: TRBV5-1; d_call: .; clone_size: .; j_call: TRBJ2-7; cdr3_nt: TGCGCCAGCAGAATCGGGGACATTAGCTCCTACGAGCAGTACTTC; cdr3_aa: CASRIGDISSYEQYF
v_call: TRBV3-1/TRBV3-2; d_call: .; clone_size: .; j_call: TRBJ1-5; cdr3_nt: TGTGCCAGCAGCCAAGCCCTCGGTGGGAATCAGCCCCAGCATTTT; cdr3_aa: CASSQALGGNQPQHF
v_call: TRBV27; d_call: TRBD1; clone_size: .; j_call: TRBJ2-7; cdr3_nt: TGTGCCAGCAGTTTATCGGGGACAGGGGTTCACGAGCAGTACTTC; cdr3_aa: CASSLSGTGVHEQYF
v_call: TRBV19; d_call: .; clone_size: .; j_call: TRBJ1-5; cdr3_nt: TGTGCCAGTAGTATAGGAACGGGGAATCAGCCCCAGCATTTT; cdr3_aa: CASSIGTGNQPQHF
v_call: TRBV19; d_call: .; clone_size: .; j_call: TRBJ1-6; cdr3_nt: TGTGCCAGTAGATCCAGAGACAGCTCCTATAATTCACCCCTCCACTTT; cdr3_aa: CASRSRDSSYNSPLHF
v_call: TRBV27; d_call: .; clone_size: .; j_call: TRBJ1-4; cdr3_nt: TGTGCCAGCAGTAAAAGGGGCCCAGGGGAAAAACTGTTTTTT; cdr3_aa: CASSKRGPGEKLFF
v_call: TRBV7-9; d_call: .; clone_size: .; j_call: TRBJ1-1; cdr3_nt: TGTGCCAGCCGACCAACGGGGACAAAGAACACTGAAGCTTTCTTT; cdr3_aa: CASRPTGTKNTEAFF
v_call: TRBV13; d_call: TRBD1; clone_size: .; j_call: TRBJ2-2; cdr3_nt: TGTGCCAGCAGCTTACGACCGGGACAGTCGGGCGGGGAGCTGTTTTTT; cdr3_aa: CASSLRPGQSGGELFF
v_call: TRBV9; d_call: .; clone_size: .; j_call: TRBJ1-1; cdr3_nt: TGTGCCAGCAGCCCTCACGACGCAATAACTGAAGCTTTCTTT; cdr3_aa: CASSPHDAITEAFF
v_call: TRBV15; d_call: TRBD2; clone_size: .; j_call: TRBJ2-2; cdr3_nt: TGTGCCACCAGCAGAGAATCGGCGGGAGCGGAAACCGGGGAGCTGTTTTTT; cdr3_aa: CATSRESAGAETGELFF
v_call: TRBV3-1/TRBV3-2; d_call: .; clone_size: .; j_call: TRBJ2-2; cdr3_nt: TGTGCCAGCAGCCAAGTTTCCGCGAACACCGGGGAGCTGTTTTTT; cdr3_aa: CASSQVSANTGELFF
v_call: TRBV3-1/TRBV3-2; d_call: .; clone_size: .; j_call: TRBJ1-5; cdr3_nt: TGTGCCAGCAGCCACAGGGGCCTGAATCAGCCCCAGCATTTT; cdr3_aa: CASSHRGLNQPQHF
v_call: TRBV27; d_call: .; clone_size: .; j_call: TRBJ2-7; cdr3_nt: TGTGCCAGCAGTTTATCACCTTTTCCGCCCTCGGCCGAGCAGTACTTC; cdr3_aa: CASSLSPFPPSAEQYF
v_call: TRBV7-8; d_call: TRBD1; clone_size: .; j_call: TRBJ1-6; cdr3_nt: TGTGCCAGCAGGCGTCATCCCGGGACAGAGTATAATTCACCCCTCCACTTT; cdr3_aa: CASRRHPGTEYNSPLHF
v_call: TRBV21-1; d_call: .; clone_size: few; j_call: TRBJ2-1; cdr3_nt: TGTGCCAGCAGCAGGTGGAACTCCTACAATGAGCAGTTCTTC; cdr3_aa: CASSRWNSYNEQFF
v_call: TRBV4-2; d_call: TRBD2; clone_size: .; j_call: TRBJ2-5; cdr3_nt: TGTGCCAGCAGCCAAGAGCTGGCGGGGGGGCCGCAGGTAGAGACCCAGTACTTC; cdr3_aa: CASSQELAGGPQVETQYF
v_call: TRBV9; d_call: .; clone_size: .; j_call: TRBJ2-7; cdr3_nt: TGTGCCAGCAGTGGGACCCATGGTACCTACGAGCAGTACTTC; cdr3_aa: CASSGTHGTYEQYF
v_call: TRBV27; d_call: TRBD2; clone_size: .; j_call: TRBJ2-1; cdr3_nt: TGTGCCAGCGGCCGCGGGGGACCCCCAAACAATGAGCAGTTCTTC; cdr3_aa: CASGRGGPPNNEQFF
v_call: TRBV5-1; d_call: TRBD1; clone_size: .; j_call: TRBJ2-7; cdr3_nt: TGCGCCAGCAGCCCAGCCCCGGGACAGGGCTACGAGCAGTACTTC; cdr3_aa: CASSPAPGQGYEQYF
v_call: TRBV5-1; d_call: .; clone_size: .; j_call: TRBJ2-2; cdr3_nt: TGCGCCAGCAGCTTGGACAGGGTCGGCGGGGAGCTGTTTTTT; cdr3_aa: CASSLDRVGGELFF
v_call: TRBV18; d_call: TRBD1; clone_size: .; j_call: TRBJ2-7; cdr3_nt: TGTGCCAGCTCCCGGGACAGGGGAAAATCCTACGAGCAGTACTTC; cdr3_aa: CASSRDRGKSYEQYF
v_call: TRBV5-8; d_call: .; clone_size: .; j_call: TRBJ1-2; cdr3_nt: TGTGCCAGCAGCTTGGACCTTGCACGCTACACCTTC; cdr3_aa: CASSLDLARYTF
v_call: TRBV12-5; d_call: TRBD1; clone_size: .; j_call: TRBJ1-4; cdr3_nt: TGTGCTAGTGGTGTACCGGGACAGTTATTAAATGAAAAACTGTTTTTT; cdr3_aa: CASGVPGQLLNEKLFF
v_call: TRBV5-8; d_call: .; clone_size: .; j_call: TRBJ1-1; cdr3_nt: TGTGCCAGCAGCTTTGTTGTGCAGGGGAACACTGAAGCTTTCTTT; cdr3_aa: CASSFVVQGNTEAFF
v_call: TRBV6-4; d_call: TRBD1; clone_size: few; j_call: TRBJ1-2; cdr3_nt: TGTGCCAGCAGTGACACAGGGGGCCTTTTTGGCTACACCTTC; cdr3_aa: CASSDTGGLFGYTF
v_call: TRBV5-4; d_call: .; clone_size: .; j_call: TRBJ2-1; cdr3_nt: TGTGCCAGCAGCTTGAGGGGACTTAATGGCGATGAGCAGTTCTTC; cdr3_aa: CASSLRGLNGDEQFF
v_call: TRBV3-1/TRBV3-2; d_call: TRBD2; clone_size: .; j_call: TRBJ2-3; cdr3_nt: TGTGCCAGCAGCCATGGACTGACTAGCGGGAGGGCATCAGATACGCAGTATTTT; cdr3_aa: CASSHGLTSGRASDTQYF
v_call: TRBV27; d_call: .; clone_size: .; j_call: TRBJ1-2; cdr3_nt: TGTGCCAGCAGTTTTCGCCGCACGGCCCCAGGGGCAGGATATGGCTACACCTTC; cdr3_aa: CASSFRRTAPGAGYGYTF
v_call: TRBV19; d_call: .; clone_size: once; j_call: TRBJ1-5; cdr3_nt: TGTGCCAGTAGTATAGGAGGGGAAGGGGGTCAGCCCCAGCATTTT; cdr3_aa: CASSIGGEGGQPQHF
v_call: TRBV6-6; d_call: .; clone_size: .; j_call: TRBJ2-7; cdr3_nt: TGTGCCAGCAGTTATGGGCAGGACTTGAACTACGAGCAGTACTTC; cdr3_aa: CASSYGQDLNYEQYF
v_call: TRBV5-1; d_call: .; clone_size: .; j_call: TRBJ1-2; cdr3_nt: TGCGCCAGCAGCGGGGACATTTATGGCTACACCTTC; cdr3_aa: CASSGDIYGYTF
v_call: TRBV12-3/TRBV12-4; d_call: .; clone_size: .; j_call: TRBJ2-3; cdr3_nt: TGTGCCAGCAGTTTAGGGACAGATACGCAGTATTTT; cdr3_aa: CASSLGTDTQYF
v_call: TRBV11-2; d_call: .; clone_size: .; j_call: TRBJ1-2; cdr3_nt: TGTGCCAGCAGCCAAGACAGGAATTATGGCTACACCTTC; cdr3_aa: CASSQDRNYGYTF